This T cell receptor (beta chain) stems from a study of T cell repertoires in cytomegalovirus infection. About the study: An indication of both CMV infection and matching HLA type came from public TCR beta signatures.

One entry per CDR3 protein, called by TCRdb with MiXCR from the reads. In the table there are roughly 120,000 distinct CDR3 sequences, 30% of which are singletons. CDR1 is MNHEY and CDR2 is SVGEGT in the germline V gene. The V and J ends lost 0 bases and 4 bases respectively, with 16 bases between them. This CDR3 has 17 residues. Only a few counts were recorded for this clonotype. Its antigen is currently unknown. The sequence was obtained from a human donor in good health (CMV status not recorded). Some clones in this sample may be carry-over from other donors' samples. The specimen was CD8+ T cells from cultured PBMCs, collected from culture after CMV antigen stimulation. J is TRBJ2-1 and V is TRBV6-2 or TRBV6-3, with D perhaps given as TRBD1 or TRBD2 (6 bases each). CDR3 in DNA: TGTGCCAGCAGTTACTCGCGGAGGGGGTTTCGGTACAATGAGCAGTTCTTC. Encoded protein: CASSYSRRGFRYNEQFF.